These 11 T cell receptor beta chains originate from one sample sequenced in a study of blood T cell repertoires in COVID-19. Data came from immunoSEQ multiplex PCR; TCRdb stores just in-frame clones and leaves some out. Among roughly 110,000 clones listed, approximately 89% were seen once. Sequenced input: peripheral blood. Every receptor here comes from a middle-aged man with active or convalescent COVID-19.

This clone occurred a few times. This sequence joins TRBV28 and TRBJ2-1; the match to TRBD2 covers 10 bases. The CDR3 is made up of 17 amino acids. V shed 3 bases, J shed 0 bases, and the junction held 5 bases outside the gene matches. Germline V gene sequence: CDR1 MDHEN, CDR2 SYDVKM. The CDR3, as DNA: TGTGCCAGCAGTTTTCCTCTAGCGGGAGTCTCCTACAATGAGCAGTTCTTC. Translated: CASSFPLAGVSYNEQFF.

The chain couples TRBV28 to TRBJ1-3; TRBD1 might be the D (5 bases). CDR3 length equals 17 residues. Germline CDR1 is MDHEN and CDR2 is SYDVKM. The V gene lost 4 bases and the J gene lost 4 bases, with 20 bases spanning the gap. Here the CDR3 reads CASSSLRRASGGNTIYF. CDR3 in DNA: TGTGCCAGCAGTTCCCTCCGCCGGGCCTCAGGGGGAAACACCATATATTTT.

The chain joins TRBV28 to TRBJ2-1, with 8 bases lining up with TRBD1. Germline CDR1 is MDHEN and CDR2 is SYDVKM. The J segment lost 8 bases and the V segment lost 5 bases, leaving 11 bases of the junction unmatched. The CDR3 has 15 residues. The CDR3 nucleotides read TGTGCCAGCAGTCGGCGGACAGGGTTGAATGATGAGCAGTTCTTC. Its protein is CASSRRTGLNDEQFF.

The gene calls are TRBV10-3 and TRBJ1-2; 7 positions match TRBD1. CDR1 and CDR2 (germline): ENHRY, SYGVKD. The CDR3 length is 14 residues. J was trimmed by 0 bases and V by 4 bases; bases with no gene match: 2. CDR3 sequence: CAISGQGANYGYTF. The CDR3 bases are TGTGCCATCAGTGGACAGGGAGCTAACTATGGCTACACCTTC.

The V and J genes are TRBV19 and TRBJ1-5; no firm D call. The CDR3 extends over 12 amino acids. The V end was cut by 3 bases, the J end by 8 bases, with 8 bases between. The germline V gene encodes CDR1 LNHDA and CDR2 SQIVND (reference sequence). This CDR3 is CASSISFEPQHF. In DNA, the CDR3 is TGTGCCAGTAGTATTTCCTTTGAGCCCCAGCATTTT. Full variable domain (outside the CDR3, taken from reference TRBV19 and TRBJ1-5): DGGITQSPKYLFRKEGQNVTLSCEQNLNHDAMYWYRQDPGQGLRLIYYSQIVNDFQKGDIAEGYSVSREKKESFPLTVTSAQKNPTAFYLCASSISFEPQHFGDGTRLSIL.

In DNA, the CDR3 is TGTGCCAGCAGTTCATTCGGGACAGGAAATATCTACGAGCAGTACTTC. Translation gives CASSSFGTGNIYEQYF. This chain uses TRBV27 with TRBJ2-7; 8 bases agree with TRBD1. After removal of 4 bases from V and 3 bases from J, the junction contained 11 bases not matched to a gene. CDR3 length: 16 residues. Germline V CDR1 and CDR2: MNHEY, SMNVEV (reference sequence).

This rearrangement joins TRBV19 to TRBJ1-5; a possible D gene is TRBD1 (5 bases). The CDR3 length is 14 residues. In germline, CDR1 is LNHDA, CDR2 SQIVND (reference sequence). Between the trimmed V and J ends, which lost 11 bases and 0 bases, there was a span of 14 bases. The DNA for the CDR3 is TGTGCCGGCTCGACAGTTTATAGCAATCAGCCCCAGCATTTT. Translation: CAGSTVYSNQPQHF.

V and J are TRBV9 and TRBJ1-2, with TRBD1 matching over 8 bases. The CDR3 is 16 residues long. Germline V gene data show CDR1 as SGDLS and CDR2 as YYNGEE. The V gene end was trimmed by 0 bases and the J gene end by 2 bases; junction bases not matched to a gene: 6. The CDR3 region is CASSVVTGTGNYGYTF. CDR3 bases: TGTGCCAGCAGCGTAGTAACCGGGACAGGAAACTATGGCTACACCTTC.

The genes are TRBV28 and TRBJ1-4, with 8 bases aligning to TRBD1. The germline V gene has CDR1 MDHEN and CDR2 SYDVKM. This CDR3 is 15 amino acids long. Losses at the gene ends were 6 bases for V and 4 bases for J; bases not matched to a gene: 7. CDR3 protein: CASSGTGEHNEKLFF. The CDR3 nucleotides read TGTGCCAGCAGCGGGACAGGCGAACATAATGAAAAACTGTTTTTT.

The chain employs TRBV13 and TRBJ2-3; D is undetermined. This CDR3 has 12 residues. Germline V gene data show CDR1 as PRHDT and CDR2 as FYEKMQ (reference sequence). Trimming shortened V by 4 bases and J by 0 bases, and 2 bases separated the two germline ends. CDR3 in DNA: TGTGCCAGCAGCTCGAGCACAGATACGCAGTATTTT. It is translated as CASSSSTDTQYF.

The J gene is TRBJ2-1, the V gene TRBV3-1 (or the pseudogene TRBV3-2); 11 bases line up with TRBD2. The CDR3 covers 19 residues. The J segment lost 6 bases and the V segment lost 6 bases, leaving 19 bases of the junction unmatched. Germline V gene lookup returns CDR1 LGHDT and CDR2 YNNKEL (reference sequence). In DNA form, the CDR3 reads TGTGCCAGCAGACCACGCCGGGACAAGCTTAGCGGGAGGGGCAATGAGCAGTTCTTC. Encoded protein: CASRPRRDKLSGRGNEQFF.